A single sample is the source of the 5 T cell receptor beta chains below, sequenced in a study of breast tumors, draining lymph nodes, adjacent tissues. A single record per CDR3 protein comes from TCRdb applying MiXCR to the multiplex PCR reads. The profile shows around 290,000 distinct CDR3 sequences, around 31% of them singletons. Samples came from axillary lymph nodes draining the breast cancer. The source material was axillary lymph node tissue. These receptors all come from a female donor with breast cancer. Some clones in this sample may be carry-over from other donors' samples.

Many counts were recorded for this clonotype. The chain joins TRBV5-6 to TRBJ2-7; TRBD2 matches at 9 bases. The CDR3 sequence is 14 residues long. The ends lost 2 bases at V and 5 bases at J; junction bases unmatched: 5. The germline gives CDR1 SGHDT, CDR2 YYEEEE. The CDR3 region has the DNA TGTGCCAGCAGCTTACCGGGACTAGCCAACGAGCAGTACTTC. This sequence encodes CASSLPGLANEQYF.

This clonotype has a count of ten or more. The V call is TRBV19, the J call TRBJ2-6, with D tentatively TRBD1 or TRBD2 (5 bases each). The V gene lost 4 bases and the J gene lost 3 bases, with 22 bases spanning the gap. Per germline, CDR1 LNHDA and CDR2 SQIVND (reference sequence). The CDR3 is 19 amino acids. The CDR3 nucleotides are TGTGCCAGTAGTAATTTAGGGGATGGGGCTCGGGATGGGGCCAACGTCCTGACTTTC. It yields the protein CASSNLGDGARDGANVLTF.

In this sample, this clonotype turned up many times. The J gene is TRBJ2-1, the V gene TRBV12-3 or TRBV12-4, with 9 positions matching TRBD1. This CDR3 has 15 amino acids. With V trimmed by 4 bases and J by 4 bases, 5 bases remained unmatched. CDR3 region: CASSSWTGEYNEQFF. CDR3 DNA sequence: TGTGCCAGCAGTTCCTGGACAGGGGAATACAATGAGCAGTTCTTC.

This chain links TRBV27 with TRBJ2-3, with D maybe TRBD2 (5 bases). V was clipped by 1 base and J by 0 bases, with 11 bases between them. Germline CDR1 is MNHEY and CDR2 is SMNVEV (reference sequence). The CDR3 length is 16 residues. CDR3 protein: CASSLYNGVSTDTQYF. The DNA of the CDR3 is TGTGCCAGCAGTTTATATAACGGGGTTAGCACAGATACGCAGTATTTT.

With respect to this clonotype: This could be a read error, since a much larger clone is one nucleotide away. This chain connects TRBV5-4 to TRBJ2-5; D call uncertain. There are 16 residues in the CDR3. Trimming stripped 0 bases from V and 1 base from J, with 13 bases between. CDR1 and CDR2 (germline): SGHNT, YYREEE (reference sequence). CDR3 coding DNA: TGTGCCAGCAGCTTGGATCAGGCACAACTCCAAGAGACCCAGTACTTC. Amino acids: CASSLDQAQLQETQYF.